Sequencing of this T cell receptor beta chain was carried out in a study of post-analysis software for immune sequencing data. In germline, CDR1 is SGHNT, CDR2 YYREEE (reference sequence). The CDR3 has 19 residues. The ends were cut back, 0 bases at V and 0 bases at J, with 16 bases in the middle. Unique molecular identifiers were carried by the TCR beta cDNA libraries. One entry per CDR3 protein, called by TCRdb with MiXCR from the PCR reads. This repertoire shows about half a million distinct CDR3 sequences, under 40% found once; its top ten account for less than 6%. The study, taken as a whole, reports: TRBV segments more frequent in patients than in controls numbered several and included TRBV5-6, TRBV5-1 and TRBV20-1.

Notes on this clonotype: The antigen is unknown.

The receptor was derived from a girl aged 2-17 years with multiple sclerosis. The chain couples TRBV5-4 to TRBJ2-6; the D call may be TRBD1 or TRBD2 (6 bases each). Sequencing used blood. CDR3: CASSLGGRGPSSGANVLTF. In DNA form, the CDR3 reads TGTGCCAGCAGCTTGGGGGGGCGGGGACCAAGCTCTGGGGCCAACGTCCTGACTTTC.